This TCR beta chain emerged from a study of shared clonotypes between healthy human individuals. Germline assignment: CDR1 SGHTS and CDR2 YDEGEE. V was shortened by 4 bases and J by 8 bases, with 9 bases between the two germline ends. CDR3 length: 12 residues. It was about 0.3 ug DNA, tens of thousands of T cell genomes, that went into each replicate PCR of unsorted PBMC. Clones were read by immunoSEQ multiplex PCR, and TCRdb kept only the in-frame ones, dropping some. The repertoire holds about 460,000 clones, with roughly four fifths as singletons. The sequence derives from a woman aged 40 to 55 in good health. Some clones in this sample may be carry-over from other donors' samples. The specimen was PBMCs. This chain connects TRBV5-8 to TRBJ1-4; TRBD1 is a possible D gene (5 bases). CDR3 sequence reads: CASSRDGEKLFF. The CDR3 DNA follows: TGTGCCAGCAGCAGGGACGGCGAAAAACTGTTTTTT.